The 9 T cell receptor beta chains in this list originate from one sample, sequenced in a study of blood T cell repertoires in COVID-19. Sequencing was performed with immunoSEQ multiplex PCR; in TCRdb, only in-frame clones are kept and a portion is missing. The repertoire consists of a few hundred thousand clones, with approximately 84% occurring once and the leading ten covering approximately 3.1%. Sample: PBMCs or T cells enriched from blood (not recorded which). The source of these receptors is a woman aged 25 to 39 who had recovered from COVID-19.

This sequence joins TRBV7-2 and TRBJ2-7; 8 bases map to TRBD1. Per germline, CDR1 SGHTA and CDR2 FQGNSA. Unmatched junction bases numbered 8, after V lost 5 bases and J lost 5 bases. The CDR3 runs 14 residues. CDR3 coding DNA: TGTGCCAGCAGCCCCCAGGGGGCGTACGACGAGCAGTACTTC. Its protein product is CASSPQGAYDEQYF.

To note about this clone: One junction end does not reproduce the germline sequence, and a read error may be involved. The chain combines TRBV6-2 or TRBV6-3 with TRBJ2-3; D unresolved. Germline V lookup: CDR1 MNHEY, CDR2 SVGEGT. This CDR3 comprises 12 residues. The CDR3: CASSDSGDTQYF. DNA of the CDR3: TGTGCCAGCAGTGACTCCGGAGATACGCAGTATTTT.

This clone is a singleton in its sample. J is TRBJ2-3 and V is TRBV3-1 (or the pseudogene TRBV3-2), with 12 bases identical to TRBD2. J gave up 8 bases and V 1 base, and 7 bases lay outside the gene matches. Germline V gives CDR1 LGHDT, CDR2 YNNKEL (reference sequence). CDR3 length: 16 residues. In DNA, the CDR3 is TGTGCCAGCAGCCAAGGGGGGCTAGCGGGAGGGAGTACGCAGTATTTT. Its translation: CASSQGGLAGGSTQYF.

This chain joins TRBV3-1 (or the pseudogene TRBV3-2) and TRBJ2-7, with 13 bases lining up with TRBD2. V was pared by 4 bases and J by 7 bases, with 4 bases of the junction left unmatched. CDR3 length: 14 residues. Germline values: CDR1 LGHDT, CDR2 YNNKEL (reference sequence). In DNA, the CDR3 is TGTGCCAGCAGCCGGACTAGCGGGGGCGAGGAGCAGTACTTC. Encoded protein: CASSRTSGGEEQYF.

V and J are TRBV6-1 and TRBJ2-1; D is possibly TRBD2 (6 bases). This CDR3 contains 15 residues. V lost 0 bases to trimming and J lost 4 bases, with 10 bases between them. Germline V lookup: CDR1 MNHNS, CDR2 SASEGT. Written as DNA, the CDR3 is TGTGCCAGCAGTGAAGCGGGAGGCCCTTACAATGAGCAGTTCTTC. Translating gives CASSEAGGPYNEQFF.

V gene TRBV7-6 combines with J gene TRBJ2-7; 9 nucleotides agree with TRBD2. This CDR3 has 16 amino acids. CDR1 and CDR2 (germline): SGHVS, FNYEAQ. Trimming cost V 0 bases and J 1 base; bases outside gene matches: 4. The CDR3 protein is CASSLAPAGGSYEQYF. DNA for the CDR3: TGTGCCAGCAGCTTAGCTCCGGCGGGGGGGTCCTACGAGCAGTACTTC.

This sequence joins TRBV25-1 and TRBJ2-5; 7 bases are a match to TRBD2. Germline V gene sequence: CDR1 MGHDK, CDR2 SYGVNS. Trimming cost V 3 bases and J 2 bases; bases outside gene matches: 12. The CDR3 extends over 17 amino acids. Here the CDR3 reads CASSEPRLAGSQETQYF. The CDR3 bases are TGTGCCAGCAGTGAGCCCAGACTAGCAGGTTCACAAGAGACCCAGTACTTC.

CDR3 sequence reads: CSVAGNNKEAQYF. The CDR3 nucleotides are TGCAGCGTTGCTGGGAACAATAAGGAGGCCCAGTACTTC. The rearrangement links TRBV29-1 to TRBJ2-5, with D possibly TRBD2 on 5 matching bases. In germline, CDR1 is SQVTM, CDR2 ANQGSEA. V lost 4 bases, J lost 9 bases, and 18 bases lay in between. This CDR3 has 13 residues.

The chain carries TRBV5-1 and TRBJ2-5; 8 positions agree with TRBD1. V shed 4 bases and J 4 bases; nucleotides not matched to a gene: 0. The germline CDR1 and CDR2 sequences are SGHRS and YFSETQ. The CDR3 loop spans 12 amino acids. CDR3 DNA sequence: TGCGCCAGCAGCGACAGGGGAGAGACCCAGTACTTC. Its protein is CASSDRGETQYF.